The 26 T cell receptor beta chains given below trace back to one sample, sequenced in a study of blood T cell repertoires in COVID-19. The repertoire was sequenced with immunoSEQ multiplex PCR; TCRdb's copy has only in-frame clones and lacks some. Of 60,000 or so clones in the sample, about 86% were seen once. Input material: peripheral blood. The receptors shown here come from a man aged 60 to 75 with acute or convalescent COVID-19.

The V call is TRBV10-1, the J call TRBJ2-7, with 10 bases matching TRBD1. The V gene end was trimmed by 8 bases and the J gene end by 2 bases; junction bases not matched to a gene: 9. CDR1 WNHNN and CDR2 SYGVQD come from the germline V gene (reference sequence). The length of the CDR3 is 15 residues. CDR3 in DNA: TGCGCCAGCGGCCCCGCCGGGACAGGGGCCTACGAGCAGTACTTC. Translation: CASGPAGTGAYEQYF.

The chain has TRBV2 and TRBJ1-2; no reliable D call. Trimming removed 3 bases at V and 4 bases at J, with 12 bases between. The CDR3 sequence is 14 residues long. Germline V gene sequence: CDR1 SNHLY, CDR2 FYNNEI. CDR3 sequence reads: CASSDRIQTYGYTF. CDR3 coding DNA: TGTGCCAGCAGTGACAGGATTCAAACCTATGGCTACACCTTC. The variable domain in full, with the rest retrieved from reference TRBV2 and TRBJ1-2, is EPEVTQTPSHQVTQMGQEVILRCVPISNHLYFYWYRQILGQKVEFLVSFYNNEISEKSEIFDDQFSVERPDGSNFTLKIRSTKLEDSAMYFCASSDRIQTYGYTFGSGTRLTVV.

The chain joins TRBV5-1 to TRBJ1-6, with D maybe TRBD1 (6 bases). Looked up from germline, CDR1 is SGHRS and CDR2 is YFSETQ. This CDR3 has 14 amino acids. Trimming stripped 2 bases from V and 10 bases from J, with 13 bases between. The CDR3 DNA sequence: TGCGCCAGCAGCTTCAGGGGTTCGGGATCACCCCTCCACTTT. It encodes CASSFRGSGSPLHF.

This clone occurred once. The chain is built from TRBV29-1 and TRBJ2-5; D unclear. Germline lookup yields CDR1 SQVTM and CDR2 ANQGSEA. CDR3 size: 14 residues. Trimming removed 0 bases at V and 1 base at J, with 9 bases between. Here the CDR3 reads CSVEDVYTQETQYF. CDR3 bases: TGCAGCGTTGAAGATGTTTACACCCAAGAGACCCAGTACTTC.

V is TRBV19 and J is TRBJ2-6; D possibly corresponds to TRBD1 (5 bases). V dropped 5 bases and J dropped 0 bases, with 14 bases sitting between them. Germline V lookup: CDR1 LNHDA, CDR2 SQIVND (reference sequence). This CDR3 region has 17 residues. The CDR3 is CASSLDSVYSGANVLTF. CDR3 DNA: TGTGCCAGTAGTCTCGACAGTGTATACTCTGGGGCCAACGTCCTGACTTTC. The whole variable domain, remainder taken from reference TRBV19 and TRBJ2-6, is DGGITQSPKYLFRKEGQNVTLSCEQNLNHDAMYWYRQDPGQGLRLIYYSQIVNDFQKGDIAEGYSVSREKKESFPLTVTSAQKNPTAFYLCASSLDSVYSGANVLTFGAGSRLTVL.

The rearrangement uses TRBV5-4 and TRBJ2-5; TRBD2 matches 13 bases. The CDR3 contains 16 residues. With 4 bases clipped from V and 2 bases from J, the junction kept 5 bases outside the gene matches. CDR1 is SGHNT and CDR2 is YYREEE in the germline V gene (reference sequence). CDR3 region: CASSPRLAGGQETQYF. The CDR3 nucleotides read TGTGCCAGCAGCCCTCGACTAGCGGGAGGTCAAGAGACCCAGTACTTC. The full variable domain, rest sourced from reference TRBV5-4 and TRBJ2-5, is ETGVTQSPTHLIKTRGQQVTLRCSSQSGHNTVSWYQQALGQGPQFIFQYYREEENGRGNFPPRFSGLQFPNYSSELNVNALELDDSALYLCASSPRLAGGQETQYFGPGTRLLVL.

The rearrangement joins TRBV19 to TRBJ2-4, with D possibly TRBD1 on 6 matching bases. The CDR3 is made up of 17 amino acids. CDR1 LNHDA and CDR2 SQIVND come from the germline V gene (reference sequence). Between the trimmed V and J ends, which lost 7 bases and 0 bases, there was a span of 19 bases. The DNA for the CDR3 is TGTGCCAGTACCCAAACAGGGCGCGGCCCAGCCAAAAACATTCAGTACTTC. This gives the protein CASTQTGRGPAKNIQYF.

CDR3 sequence: CAWSAKGGYNQPQHF. The CDR3 region has the DNA TGTGCCTGGAGTGCGAAAGGGGGCTACAATCAGCCCCAGCATTTT. The chain links TRBV30 to TRBJ1-5, with 7 nucleotides matching TRBD1. In germline, CDR1 is GTSNPN, CDR2 SVGIG (reference sequence). This CDR3 spans 15 amino acids. With 1 base clipped from V and 3 bases from J, the junction kept 6 bases outside the gene matches.

The chain couples TRBV28 to TRBJ2-2; 10 nucleotides align to TRBD2. Trimming took 5 bases from V and 4 from J; bases not matched to a gene: 4. The CDR3 contains 15 residues. The germline CDR1 and CDR2 sequences are MDHEN and SYDVKM. In DNA, the CDR3 is TGTGCCAGCAGTGTAAGCGGGAGGGGCACCGGGGAGCTGTTTTTT. Protein: CASSVSGRGTGELFF.

The chain couples TRBV15 to TRBJ2-1; no clear D. This CDR3 spans 11 amino acids. Germline lookup yields CDR1 LNHNV and CDR2 YYDKDF (reference sequence). V lost 3 bases to trimming and J lost 13 bases, with 10 bases between them. As DNA, the CDR3 is TGTGCCACCAGCAGCGATACTTCACAGTTCTTC. Translated: CATSSDTSQFF.

The V call is TRBV5-6, the J call TRBJ2-7; D gene unclear. CDR1 is SGHDT, CDR2 YYEEEE, per germline. The V gene lost 2 bases and the J gene lost 2 bases, with 8 bases spanning the gap. This CDR3 region has 13 residues. CDR3 sequence (DNA): TGTGCCAGCAGCTTCGGCCAGGCCTACGAGCAGTACTTC. It translates to CASSFGQAYEQYF.

Of note for this clone: Other DNA sequences within the sample encode an identical CDR3. The rearrangement joins TRBV28 to TRBJ1-1; tentative D call: TRBD1 (6 bases). This CDR3 has 15 residues. V was pared by 6 bases and J by 3 bases, with 17 bases between. Germline assignment: CDR1 MDHEN and CDR2 SYDVKM. This chain's CDR3 is CASSPPTGMDTEAFF. In DNA, the CDR3 is TGTGCCAGCAGCCCTCCCACAGGGATGGACACTGAAGCTTTCTTT.

V gene TRBV7-9 combines with J gene TRBJ1-1; D possibly corresponds to TRBD1 (5 bases). V dropped 4 bases and J dropped 1 base, with 10 bases sitting between them. The germline V gene has CDR1 SEHNR and CDR2 FQNEAQ (reference sequence). The CDR3 is 14 amino acids. DNA of the CDR3: TGTGCCAGCAGCTCCCGGGGGGGGAACACTGAAGCTTTCTTT. Amino acid sequence: CASSSRGGNTEAFF.

The chain combines TRBV6-5 with TRBJ1-1; the match to TRBD1 covers 7 bases. V lost 6 bases, J lost 5 bases, and 6 bases stayed unmatched. This CDR3 comprises 13 residues. In germline, CDR1 is MNHEY, CDR2 SVGAGI. CDR3 sequence: CASRPDRATEAFF. The DNA for the CDR3 is TGTGCCAGCAGGCCCGACAGGGCTACTGAAGCTTTCTTT.

The V gene is TRBV6-1, the J gene TRBJ1-1; D is ambiguous. This CDR3 contains 13 residues. Trimming took 2 bases from V and 1 from J, leaving 5 bases between them. From germline, CDR1 is MNHNS and CDR2 SASEGT. The CDR3, as DNA: TGTGCCAGCAGTGAACAAAAGAACACTGAAGCTTTCTTT. Amino acids: CASSEQKNTEAFF.

This sequence joins TRBV10-1 and TRBJ2-1; D not resolved. Germline-derived CDR1 and CDR2 are WNHNN and SYGVQD (reference sequence). The V end lost 4 bases, the J end lost 9 bases, and 13 bases lay between the germline ends. The CDR3 has 13 residues. CDR3 coding DNA: TGCGCCAGCAGTGTGGAGAGGAGAGGTGAGCAGTTCTTC. Amino acid sequence: CASSVERRGEQFF.

Notes on this clone: This sample also contains other DNA sequences that code for the same CDR3. The chain employs TRBV5-1 and TRBJ2-4; TRBD2 agrees at 7 bases. CDR1 is SGHRS and CDR2 is YFSETQ in the germline V gene. The CDR3 extends over 17 amino acids. V trimming: 4 bases; J trimming: 0 bases; junction bases outside the gene matches: 10. CDR3 nucleotides: TGCGCCAGCAGCCGGGGGGACTCCGACTTAGCCAAAAACATTCAGTACTTC. It encodes CASSRGDSDLAKNIQYF. The full variable domain, with the rest looked up from reference TRBV5-1 and TRBJ2-4, is KAGVTQTPRYLIKTRGQQVTLSCSPISGHRSVSWYQQTPGQGLQFLFEYFSETQRNKGNFPGRFSGRQFSNSRSEMNVSTLELGDSALYLCASSRGDSDLAKNIQYFGAGTRLSVL.

This clone occurred a few times. The chain is built from TRBV12-3 or TRBV12-4 and TRBJ2-1, with D unclear. V lost 6 bases to trimming and J lost 4 bases, with 10 bases between them. The CDR3 is made up of 13 amino acids. CDR3 nucleotides: TGTGCCAGCAGCCCTACTGGTTACAATGAGCAGTTCTTC. Protein: CASSPTGYNEQFF.

This clone was observed once. The rearrangement joins TRBV5-1 to TRBJ2-7, with 12 bases identical to TRBD1. CDR1 and CDR2 from the germline V gene are SGHRS and YFSETQ. V lost 5 bases, J lost 1 base, and 7 bases stayed unmatched. CDR3 length equals 16 residues. This chain's CDR3 is CASRSGTGGRSYEQYF. CDR3 bases: TGCGCCAGCAGATCCGGGACAGGGGGCAGGTCCTACGAGCAGTACTTC. Full variable domain (rest looked up from reference TRBV5-1 and TRBJ2-7): KAGVTQTPRYLIKTRGQQVTLSCSPISGHRSVSWYQQTPGQGLQFLFEYFSETQRNKGNFPGRFSGRQFSNSRSEMNVSTLELGDSALYLCASRSGTGGRSYEQYFGPGTRLTVT.

This rearrangement joins TRBV13 to TRBJ2-1, with D possibly being TRBD1 (5 bases). The CDR3 loop spans 14 amino acids. V gave up 1 base and J gave up 9 bases, with 13 bases separating them. CDR1 is PRHDT and CDR2 is FYEKMQ in the germline V gene (reference sequence). CDR3 in amino acids: CASSLVGAPGEQFF. CDR3 DNA: TGTGCCAGCAGCTTAGTAGGGGCCCCGGGTGAGCAGTTCTTC.

This clone was picked up one time. V and J are TRBV9 and TRBJ2-1; 8 bases align to TRBD2. The CDR3 loop spans 15 amino acids. The V gene end was trimmed by 2 bases and the J gene end by 0 bases; junction bases not matched to a gene: 1. Germline-derived CDR1 and CDR2 are SGDLS and YYNGEE. The DNA for the CDR3 is TGTGCCAGCAGCGTTAGCGGGGCCTCCTACAATGAGCAGTTCTTC. This encodes CASSVSGASYNEQFF.

V and J are TRBV2 and TRBJ1-1; 10 bases match TRBD1. The V segment lost 7 bases and the J segment 3 bases; nucleotides outside the gene matches: 5. The CDR3 spans 14 residues. Germline CDR1 SNHLY, CDR2 FYNNEI. The CDR3 DNA follows: TGTGCCAGCACCCTCGGACAGGGGGACACTGAAGCTTTCTTT. Translated, it gives CASTLGQGDTEAFF.

This clone was seen only once. The chain combines TRBV7-8 with TRBJ2-7, with 9 nucleotides matching TRBD1. Looked up from germline, CDR1 is SGHVS and CDR2 is FQNEAQ. CDR3 length: 17 amino acids. J lost 0 bases, V lost 3 bases, and 9 bases had no gene match. The CDR3 region is CASSFLLGQGTSYEQYF. The CDR3 coding sequence is TGTGCCAGCAGCTTCCTTCTAGGACAGGGGACCTCCTACGAGCAGTACTTC.

The chain combines TRBV5-1 with TRBJ2-3; 11 bases match TRBD2. The length of the CDR3 is 16 residues. The V gene's germline CDR1 is SGHRS and CDR2 YFSETQ. V dropped 3 bases and J dropped 4; count of bases not matched to a gene: 7. The CDR3 is CASSSIAGGPPDTQYF. The CDR3 bases are TGCGCCAGCAGCTCTATAGCGGGAGGGCCCCCAGATACGCAGTATTTT.

The chain links TRBV28 to TRBJ1-5, with D hard to call. CDR1 is MDHEN and CDR2 is SYDVKM in the germline V gene. V was cut by 5 bases and J by 0 bases, with 8 bases left in between. The CDR3 is 14 amino acids. The CDR3 nucleotides read TGTGCCAGCAGTACGAGATTTAGCAATCAGCCCCAGCATTTT. It translates to CASSTRFSNQPQHF.

V gene TRBV19 combines with J gene TRBJ1-1, with TRBD1 matching over 11 bases. J gave up 5 bases and V 10 bases, and 3 bases lay outside the gene matches. Germline V CDR1 and CDR2: LNHDA, SQIVND (reference sequence). The CDR3 totals 12 residues. The CDR3 nucleotides read TGTGCCATCGGACAGGGGGCAACTGAAGCTTTCTTT. The encoded protein is CAIGQGATEAFF.